The clone carrying this T cell receptor beta chain is judged medium-sized. The target antigen is unknown. Study findings and constraints: Greatest tumor Treg TCR overlap was with tumor naive CD4+ cells.

After constant-region reverse-primer amplification, full-length variable regions underwent semi-nested PCR with Nested Universal Primer A. TCRdb fed the 5' RACE reads into MiXCR, producing one record per CDR3 protein. The sample has fewer than 9,000 distinct CDR3 sequences; around half are singletons. J gave up 4 bases and V 0 bases, and 11 bases lay outside the gene matches. The CDR3 length is 18 residues. The germline V gene encodes CDR1 DFQATT and CDR2 SNEGSKA (reference sequence). This chain joins TRBV20-1 and TRBJ2-1; 11 bases are shared with TRBD2. The receptor was isolated from a female donor with breast cancer. Sequencing was done on a sample of memory CD4+ T cells sorted from a lymph node. Indicated subset: memory CD4+ T cells, CD4+CD45RO+CD25-. The CDR3 region has the DNA TGCAGTGCTAGAGATAAGACGGCTAGCGGGGGGCGATACAATGAGCAGTTCTTC. It translates to CSARDKTASGGRYNEQFF.